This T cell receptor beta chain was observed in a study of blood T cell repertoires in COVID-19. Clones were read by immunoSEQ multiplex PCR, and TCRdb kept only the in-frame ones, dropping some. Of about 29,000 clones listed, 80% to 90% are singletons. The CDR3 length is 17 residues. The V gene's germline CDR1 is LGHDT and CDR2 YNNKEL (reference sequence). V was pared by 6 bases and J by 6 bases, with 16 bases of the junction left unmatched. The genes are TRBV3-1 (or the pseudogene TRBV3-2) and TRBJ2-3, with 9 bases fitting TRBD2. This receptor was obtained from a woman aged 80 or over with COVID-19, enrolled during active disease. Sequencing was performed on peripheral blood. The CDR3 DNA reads TGTGCCAGCAGAAAGGGGTTCGGGACTAGCTCAGGGGATACGCAGTATTTT. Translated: CASRKGFGTSSGDTQYF.